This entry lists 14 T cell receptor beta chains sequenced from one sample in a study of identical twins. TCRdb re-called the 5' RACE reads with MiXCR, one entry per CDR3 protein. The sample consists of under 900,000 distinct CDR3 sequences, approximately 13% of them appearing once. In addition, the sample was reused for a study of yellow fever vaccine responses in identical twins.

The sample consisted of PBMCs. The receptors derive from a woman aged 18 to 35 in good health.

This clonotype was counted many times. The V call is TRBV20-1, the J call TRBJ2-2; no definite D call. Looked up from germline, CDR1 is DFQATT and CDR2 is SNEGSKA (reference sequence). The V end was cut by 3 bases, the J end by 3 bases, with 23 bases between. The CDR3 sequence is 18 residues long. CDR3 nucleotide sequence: TGCAGTGCTAGGGACCCATTTAGCATCAGCCGGGACACCGGGGAGCTGTTTTTT. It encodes CSARDPFSISRDTGELFF.

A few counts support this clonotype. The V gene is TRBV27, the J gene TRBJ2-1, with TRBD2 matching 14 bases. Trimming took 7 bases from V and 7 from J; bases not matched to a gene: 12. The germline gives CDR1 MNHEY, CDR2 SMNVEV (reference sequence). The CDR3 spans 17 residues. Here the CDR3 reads CASKRRLAGGPGNEQFF. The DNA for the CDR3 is TGTGCCAGCAAAAGGCGACTAGCGGGAGGGCCGGGGAATGAGCAGTTCTTC.

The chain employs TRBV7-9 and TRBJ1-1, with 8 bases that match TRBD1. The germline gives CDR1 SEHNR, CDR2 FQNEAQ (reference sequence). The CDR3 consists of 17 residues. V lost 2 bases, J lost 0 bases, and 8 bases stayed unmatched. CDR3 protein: CASSLWPDRGMNTEAFF. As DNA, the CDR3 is TGTGCCAGCAGCTTATGGCCTGACAGGGGAATGAACACTGAAGCTTTCTTT.

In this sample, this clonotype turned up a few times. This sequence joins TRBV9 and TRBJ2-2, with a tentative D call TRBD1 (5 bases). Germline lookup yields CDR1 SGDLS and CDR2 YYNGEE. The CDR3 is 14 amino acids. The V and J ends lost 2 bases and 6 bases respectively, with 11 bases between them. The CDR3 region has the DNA TGTGCCAGCAGCGTTGCCTCAGGGCCCGGGGAGCTGTTTTTT. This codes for CASSVASGPGELFF.

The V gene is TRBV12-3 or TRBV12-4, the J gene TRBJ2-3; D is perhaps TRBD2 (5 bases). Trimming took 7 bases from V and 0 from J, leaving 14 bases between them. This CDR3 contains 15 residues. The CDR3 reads CASTRQGRSTDTQYF. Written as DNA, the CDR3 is TGTGCCAGCACCAGGCAAGGGAGAAGCACAGATACGCAGTATTTT.

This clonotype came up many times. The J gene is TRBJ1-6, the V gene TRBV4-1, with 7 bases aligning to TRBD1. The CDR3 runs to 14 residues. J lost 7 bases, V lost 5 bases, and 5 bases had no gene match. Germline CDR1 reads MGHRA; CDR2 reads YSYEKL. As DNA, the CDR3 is TGCGCCAGCAGCACGGGGACAGCAAATTCACCCCTCCACTTT. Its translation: CASSTGTANSPLHF.

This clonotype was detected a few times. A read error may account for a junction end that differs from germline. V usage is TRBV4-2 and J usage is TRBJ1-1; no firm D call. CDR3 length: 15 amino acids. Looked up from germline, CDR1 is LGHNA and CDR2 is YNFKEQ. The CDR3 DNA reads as TGTGCCAGCAGCCAAGTTGAGTCGGTATGGACTGAGGCTTTCTTT. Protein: CASSQVESVWTEAFF.

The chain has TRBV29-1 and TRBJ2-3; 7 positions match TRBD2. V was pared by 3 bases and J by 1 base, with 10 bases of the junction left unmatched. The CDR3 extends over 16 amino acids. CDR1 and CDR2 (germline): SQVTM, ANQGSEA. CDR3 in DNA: TGCAGCGTTGATGAGGGGAGGGAAAGTCGCACAGATACGCAGTATTTT. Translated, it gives CSVDEGRESRTDTQYF.

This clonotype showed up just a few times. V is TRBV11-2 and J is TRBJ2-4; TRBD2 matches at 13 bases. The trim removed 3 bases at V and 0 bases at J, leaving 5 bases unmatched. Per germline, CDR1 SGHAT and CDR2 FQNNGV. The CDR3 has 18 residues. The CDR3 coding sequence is TGTGCCAGCAGCTTGGGGACTAGCGGGAATTTAGCCAAAAACATTCAGTACTTC. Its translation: CASSLGTSGNLAKNIQYF.

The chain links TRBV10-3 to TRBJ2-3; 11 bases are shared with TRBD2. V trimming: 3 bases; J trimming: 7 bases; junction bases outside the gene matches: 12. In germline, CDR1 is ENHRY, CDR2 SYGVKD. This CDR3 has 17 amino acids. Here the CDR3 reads CAISESLAGGPGNTQYF. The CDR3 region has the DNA TGTGCCATCAGTGAAAGTCTAGCGGGGGGACCAGGGAATACGCAGTATTTT.

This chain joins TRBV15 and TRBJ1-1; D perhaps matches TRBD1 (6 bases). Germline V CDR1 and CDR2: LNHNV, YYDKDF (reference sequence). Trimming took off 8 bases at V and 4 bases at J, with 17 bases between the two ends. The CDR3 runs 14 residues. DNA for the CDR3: TGTGCCACCCGAACGGGGGGCGGGGGCACTGAAGCTTTCTTT. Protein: CATRTGGGGTEAFF.

CDR3 nucleotides: TGCAGTGCTAGGTTAAGAGGCAGCTACGAGCAGTACGTC. Its translation is CSARLRGSYEQYV. The chain employs TRBV20-1 and TRBJ2-7; D call uncertain. V lost 3 bases to trimming and J lost 3 bases, with 12 bases between them. The germline gives CDR1 DFQATT, CDR2 SNEGSKA (reference sequence). The CDR3 is made up of 13 amino acids.

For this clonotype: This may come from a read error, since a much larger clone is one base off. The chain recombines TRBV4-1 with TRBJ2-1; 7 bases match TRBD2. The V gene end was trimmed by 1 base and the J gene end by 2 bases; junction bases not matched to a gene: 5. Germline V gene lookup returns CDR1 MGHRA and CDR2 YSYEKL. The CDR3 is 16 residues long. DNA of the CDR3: TGCGCCAGCAGCCAAGTTTTCAGCGGGGCCTACAATGAGCAGTTCTTC. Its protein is CASSQVFSGAYNEQFF.

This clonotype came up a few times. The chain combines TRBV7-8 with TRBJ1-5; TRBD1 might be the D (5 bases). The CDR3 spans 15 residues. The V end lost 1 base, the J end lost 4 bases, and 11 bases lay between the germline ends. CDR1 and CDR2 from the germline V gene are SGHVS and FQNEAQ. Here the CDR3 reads CASSLVGNRNQPQHF. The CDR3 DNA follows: TGTGCCAGCAGCTTAGTCGGAAACAGGAATCAGCCCCAGCATTTT.